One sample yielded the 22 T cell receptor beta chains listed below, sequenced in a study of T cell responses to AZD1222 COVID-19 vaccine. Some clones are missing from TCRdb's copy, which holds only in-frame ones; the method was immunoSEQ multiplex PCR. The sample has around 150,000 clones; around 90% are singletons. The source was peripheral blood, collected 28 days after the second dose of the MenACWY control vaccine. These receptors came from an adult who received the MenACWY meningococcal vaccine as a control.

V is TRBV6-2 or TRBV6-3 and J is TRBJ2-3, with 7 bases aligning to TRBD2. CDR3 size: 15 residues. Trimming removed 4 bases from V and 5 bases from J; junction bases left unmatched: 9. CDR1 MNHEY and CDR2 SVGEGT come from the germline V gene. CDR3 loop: CASSSYSIAGDTQYF. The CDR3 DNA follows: TGTGCCAGCAGTTCCTACTCAATAGCGGGAGATACGCAGTATTTT.

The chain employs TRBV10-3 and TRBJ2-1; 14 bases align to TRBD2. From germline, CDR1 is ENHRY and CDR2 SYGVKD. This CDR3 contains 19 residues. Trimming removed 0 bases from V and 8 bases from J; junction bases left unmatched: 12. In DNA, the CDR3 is TGTGCCATCAGTGAGTCCTCAATCAGACTAGCGGGAGGGCGCGATGAGCAGTTCTTC. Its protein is CAISESSIRLAGGRDEQFF.

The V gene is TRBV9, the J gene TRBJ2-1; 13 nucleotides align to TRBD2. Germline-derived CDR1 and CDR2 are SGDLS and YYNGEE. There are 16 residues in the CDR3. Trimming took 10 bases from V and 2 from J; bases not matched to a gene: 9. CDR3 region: CARTSGRAGPYNEQFF. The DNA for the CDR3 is TGTGCCCGAACTAGCGGGAGGGCCGGGCCCTACAATGAGCAGTTCTTC.

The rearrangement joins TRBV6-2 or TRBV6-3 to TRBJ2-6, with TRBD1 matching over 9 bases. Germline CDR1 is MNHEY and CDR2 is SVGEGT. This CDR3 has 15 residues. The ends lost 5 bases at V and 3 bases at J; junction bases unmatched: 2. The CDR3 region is CASSRQGVGANVLTF. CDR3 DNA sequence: TGTGCCAGCAGTCGACAGGGGGTTGGGGCCAACGTCCTGACTTTC.

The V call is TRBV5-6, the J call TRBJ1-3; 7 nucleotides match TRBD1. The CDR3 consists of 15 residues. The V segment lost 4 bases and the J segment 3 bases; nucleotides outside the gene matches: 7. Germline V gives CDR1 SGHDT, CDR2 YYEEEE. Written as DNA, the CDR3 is TGTGCCAGCAGCCCGCAGGGGACAGTTGGAAACACCATATATTTT. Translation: CASSPQGTVGNTIYF.

In DNA, the CDR3 is TGTGCCAGTAGTATAGAAACGGGGCACCCTAACTATGGCTACACCTTC. This codes for CASSIETGHPNYGYTF. The chain combines TRBV19 with TRBJ1-2; the D gene is possibly TRBD1 (5 bases). The CDR3 sequence is 16 residues long. The V end lost 0 bases, the J end lost 0 bases, and 11 bases lay between the germline ends. Germline values: CDR1 LNHDA, CDR2 SQIVND (reference sequence). Together with reference TRBV19 and TRBJ1-2, the CDR3 gives the full variable domain: DGGITQSPKYLFRKEGQNVTLSCEQNLNHDAMYWYRQDPGQGLRLIYYSQIVNDFQKGDIAEGYSVSREKKESFPLTVTSAQKNPTAFYLCASSIETGHPNYGYTFGSGTRLTVV.

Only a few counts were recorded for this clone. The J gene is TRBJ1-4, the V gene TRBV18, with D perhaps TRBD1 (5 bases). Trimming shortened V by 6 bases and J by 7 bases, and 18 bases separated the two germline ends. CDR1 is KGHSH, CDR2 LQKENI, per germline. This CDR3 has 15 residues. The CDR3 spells CASSREGRGAEKLFF. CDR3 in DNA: TGTGCCAGCTCCCGGGAGGGGCGAGGCGCTGAAAAACTGTTTTTT.

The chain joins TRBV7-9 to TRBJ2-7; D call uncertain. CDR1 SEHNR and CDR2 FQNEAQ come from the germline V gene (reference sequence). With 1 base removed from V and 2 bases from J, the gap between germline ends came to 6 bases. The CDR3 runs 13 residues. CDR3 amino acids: CASSLDHTYEQYF. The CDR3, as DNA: TGTGCCAGCAGCTTAGATCACACCTACGAGCAGTACTTC. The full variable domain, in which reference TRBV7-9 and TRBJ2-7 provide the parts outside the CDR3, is DTGVSQNPRHKITKRGQNVTFRCDPISEHNRLYWYRQTLGQGPEFLTYFQNEAQLEKSRLLSDRFSAERPKGSFSTLEIQRTEQGDSAMYLCASSLDHTYEQYFGPGTRLTVT.

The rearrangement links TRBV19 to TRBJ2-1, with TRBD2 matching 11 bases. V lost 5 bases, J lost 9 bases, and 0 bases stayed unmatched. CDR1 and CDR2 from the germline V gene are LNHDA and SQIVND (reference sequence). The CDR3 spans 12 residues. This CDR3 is CASSLAGGEQFF. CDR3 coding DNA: TGTGCCAGTAGTCTAGCGGGAGGTGAGCAGTTCTTC.

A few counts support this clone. This chain's CDR3 is CASSLQGANQPQHF. The DNA for the CDR3 is TGTGCCAGCTCACTACAGGGTGCCAATCAGCCCCAGCATTTT. The chain uses TRBV18 and TRBJ1-5, with D perhaps TRBD1 (6 bases). V lost 4 bases, J lost 3 bases, and 10 bases lay in between. This CDR3 region has 14 residues. Germline CDR1 reads KGHSH; CDR2 reads LQKENI.

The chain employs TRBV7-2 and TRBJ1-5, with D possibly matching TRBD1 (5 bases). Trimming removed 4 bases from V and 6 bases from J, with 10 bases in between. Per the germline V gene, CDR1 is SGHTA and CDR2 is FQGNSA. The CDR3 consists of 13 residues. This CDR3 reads CASSSQGGQPQHF. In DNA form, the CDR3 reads TGTGCCAGCAGCTCCCAGGGCGGTCAGCCCCAGCATTTT.

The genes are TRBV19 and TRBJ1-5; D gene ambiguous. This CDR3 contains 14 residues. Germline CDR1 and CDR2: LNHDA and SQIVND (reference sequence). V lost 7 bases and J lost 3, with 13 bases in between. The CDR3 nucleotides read TGTGCCAGTAACCCTCGGCGGAACAATCAGCCCCAGCATTTT. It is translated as CASNPRRNNQPQHF.

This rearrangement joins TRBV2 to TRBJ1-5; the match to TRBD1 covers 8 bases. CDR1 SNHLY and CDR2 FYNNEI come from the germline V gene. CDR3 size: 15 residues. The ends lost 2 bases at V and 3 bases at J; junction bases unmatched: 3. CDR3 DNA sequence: TGTGCCAGCAGTGAAAAGACAGGGGACAATCAGCCCCAGCATTTT. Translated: CASSEKTGDNQPQHF.

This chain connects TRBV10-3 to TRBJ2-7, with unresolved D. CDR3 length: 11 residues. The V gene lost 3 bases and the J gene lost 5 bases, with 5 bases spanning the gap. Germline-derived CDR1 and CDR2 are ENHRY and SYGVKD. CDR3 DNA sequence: TGTGCCATCAGTGAAAGGGACGAGCAGTACTTC. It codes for CAISERDEQYF.

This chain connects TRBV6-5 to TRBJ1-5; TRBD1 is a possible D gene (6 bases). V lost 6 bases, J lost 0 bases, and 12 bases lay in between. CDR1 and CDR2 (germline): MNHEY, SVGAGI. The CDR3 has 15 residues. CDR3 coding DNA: TGTGCCAGCAGCCGACAGGCGTATAGCAATCAGCCCCAGCATTTT. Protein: CASSRQAYSNQPQHF.

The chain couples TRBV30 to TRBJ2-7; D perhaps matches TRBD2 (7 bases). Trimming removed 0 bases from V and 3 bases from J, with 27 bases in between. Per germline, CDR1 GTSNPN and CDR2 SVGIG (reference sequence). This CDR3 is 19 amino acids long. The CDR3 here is CAWSVGGARLTPNRYEQYF. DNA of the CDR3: TGTGCCTGGAGTGTGGGGGGGGCGCGTCTAACCCCTAACCGCTACGAGCAGTACTTC. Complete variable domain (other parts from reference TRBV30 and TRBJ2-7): SQTIHQWPATLVQPVGSPLSLECTVEGTSNPNLYWYRQAAGRGLQLLFYSVGIGQISSEVPQNLSASRPQDRQFILSSKKLLLSDSGFYLCAWSVGGARLTPNRYEQYFGPGTRLTVT.

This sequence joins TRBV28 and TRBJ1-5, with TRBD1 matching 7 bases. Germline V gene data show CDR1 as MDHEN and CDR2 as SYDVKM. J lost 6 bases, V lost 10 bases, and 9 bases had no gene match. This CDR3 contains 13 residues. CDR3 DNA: TGTGCCACCACCACAGGGGTCGTTCAGCCCCAGCATTTT. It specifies CATTTGVVQPQHF.

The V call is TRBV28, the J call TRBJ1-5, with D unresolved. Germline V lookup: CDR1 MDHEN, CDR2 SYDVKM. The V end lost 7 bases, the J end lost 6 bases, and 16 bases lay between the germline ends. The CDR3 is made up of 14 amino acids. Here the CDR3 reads CASTPSAGFQPQHF. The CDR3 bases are TGTGCCAGCACCCCCAGTGCAGGTTTTCAGCCCCAGCATTTT.

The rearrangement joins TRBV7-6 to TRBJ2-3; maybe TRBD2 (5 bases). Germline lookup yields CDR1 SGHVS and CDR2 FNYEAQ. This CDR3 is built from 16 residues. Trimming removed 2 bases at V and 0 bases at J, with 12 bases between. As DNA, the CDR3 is TGTGCCAGCAGCTTAACCAGCGGATCTAGCACAGATACGCAGTATTTT. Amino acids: CASSLTSGSSTDTQYF.

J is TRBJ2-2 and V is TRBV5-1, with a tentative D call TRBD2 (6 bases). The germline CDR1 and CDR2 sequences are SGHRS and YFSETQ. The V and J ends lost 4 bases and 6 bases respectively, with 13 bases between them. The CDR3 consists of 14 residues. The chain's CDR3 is CASSRDGSSGELFF. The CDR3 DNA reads TGCGCCAGCAGCCGCGACGGGAGCTCCGGGGAGCTGTTTTTT.

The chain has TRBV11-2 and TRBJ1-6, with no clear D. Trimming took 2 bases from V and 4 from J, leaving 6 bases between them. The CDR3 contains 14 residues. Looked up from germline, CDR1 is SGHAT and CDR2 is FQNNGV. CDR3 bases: TGTGCCAGCAGCTTAAAGGGTTATAATTCACCCCTCCACTTT. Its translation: CASSLKGYNSPLHF.

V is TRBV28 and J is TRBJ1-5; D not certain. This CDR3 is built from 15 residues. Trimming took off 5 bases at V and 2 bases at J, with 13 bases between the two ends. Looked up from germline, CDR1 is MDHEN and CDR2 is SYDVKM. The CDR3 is CASSAPNTGNQPQHF. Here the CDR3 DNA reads TGTGCCAGCAGTGCCCCCAACACGGGCAATCAGCCCCAGCATTTT.